These 16 T cell receptor beta chains were sequenced from one sample in a study of T cells of healthy individuals. TCRdb reprocessed the 5' RACE reads with MiXCR, giving one entry per CDR3 protein. The sample lists 50,000 to 55,000 distinct CDR3 sequences, 14% to 15% seen once, with roughly 16% in the top ten. Receptors were obtained from a human donor in good health.

This clonotype was recorded at least ten times. This rearrangement joins TRBV7-2 to TRBJ1-1, with unresolved D. V was shortened by 5 bases and J by 1 base, with 8 bases between the two germline ends. The germline gives CDR1 SGHTA, CDR2 FQGNSA. This CDR3 region has 13 residues. The CDR3 sequence is CASSPYGNTEAFF. The DNA of the CDR3 is TGTGCCAGCAGCCCCTACGGGAACACTGAAGCTTTCTTT. Full variable domain (remainder filled in from reference TRBV7-2 and TRBJ1-1): GAGVSQSPSNKVTEKGKDVELRCDPISGHTALYWYRQSLGQGLEFLIYFQGNSAPDKSGLPSDRFSAERTGGSVSTLTIQRTQQEDSAVYLCASSPYGNTEAFFGQGTRLTVV.

Ten or more counts support this clonotype. This chain links TRBV10-3 with TRBJ1-1; TRBD1 matches 10 bases. From germline, CDR1 is ENHRY and CDR2 SYGVKD. The CDR3 extends over 14 amino acids. Trimming removed 6 bases from V and 4 bases from J; junction bases left unmatched: 5. Here the CDR3 reads CAIRGDRGGTEAFF. The CDR3 DNA sequence: TGTGCCATCAGAGGGGACAGGGGAGGCACTGAAGCTTTCTTT.

In this sample, this clonotype turned up many times. The chain has TRBV6-2 or TRBV6-3 and TRBJ1-4, with TRBD1 matching over 10 bases. Trimming removed 8 bases from V and 8 bases from J; junction bases left unmatched: 5. The V gene's germline CDR1 is MNHEY and CDR2 SVGEGT. This CDR3 has 13 amino acids. In DNA, the CDR3 is TGTGCCAGCGGTACGACAGGGGGCGAAAAACTGTTTTTT. Its protein product is CASGTTGGEKLFF.

The J gene is TRBJ2-2, the V gene TRBV21-1; TRBD2 reflects the table's D call only, with no check against the DNA. TRBV21-1 is annotated as a pseudogene. The CDR3 extends over 15 amino acids. The CDR3 nucleotides read TGTGCCAGCAGCCCCTCACGGAGGGACACCGGGGAGCTGTTTTTT. It is translated as CASSPSRRDTGELFF.

The rearrangement joins TRBV12-3 or TRBV12-4 to TRBJ2-2; D is perhaps TRBD2 (6 bases). Trimming took 3 bases from V and 17 from J, leaving 16 bases between them. CDR3 length: 12 residues. The CDR3 DNA follows: TGTGCCAGCAGTTTTCGGGCGGGAAAATCTTTTTTT. Protein sequence: CASSFRAGKSFF.

This clonotype was observed a handful of times. The chain combines TRBV5-1 with TRBJ1-5; D gene unclear. Germline assignment: CDR1 SGHRS and CDR2 YFSETQ. The V and J ends lost 5 bases and 7 bases respectively, with 13 bases between them. CDR3 length equals 13 residues. CDR3 loop: CASSKDGWQPQHF. DNA of the CDR3: TGCGCCAGCAGTAAGGACGGGTGGCAGCCCCAGCATTTT.

At least ten counts were recorded for this clonotype. CDR3: CSAAAGSGSYGYTF. The CDR3 DNA is TGCAGCGCCGCTGCGGGCTCCGGCAGCTATGGCTACACCTTC. The chain joins TRBV29-1 to TRBJ1-2; D is unclear. Germline V gene sequence: CDR1 SQVTM, CDR2 ANQGSEA. V was clipped by 7 bases and J by 4 bases, with 19 bases between them. This CDR3 is 14 amino acids long.

This clonotype was counted between two and nine times. V is TRBV27 and J is TRBJ1-2; no firm D call. Deletions cut 3 bases from V and 6 bases from J, with 14 bases between. Per the germline V gene, CDR1 is MNHEY and CDR2 is SMNVEV (reference sequence). This CDR3 is built from 14 residues. CDR3: CASSFRRTGDGYTF. DNA for the CDR3: TGTGCCAGCAGTTTCAGGAGGACGGGAGATGGCTACACCTTC.

This sequence joins TRBV11-2 and TRBJ2-7, with D maybe TRBD2 (5 bases). Germline V lookup: CDR1 SGHAT, CDR2 FQNNGV. V shed 1 base and J shed 2 bases, with 12 bases lying between them. This CDR3 has 15 amino acids. CDR3 DNA: TGTGCCAGCAGCTTAGTTCAGCGGTCCCCCTACGAGCAGTACTTC. Translating gives CASSLVQRSPYEQYF.

This clonotype turned up a few times. This chain uses TRBV24-1 with TRBJ2-3, with unresolved D. Per germline, CDR1 KGHDR and CDR2 SFDVKD. This CDR3 is built from 13 residues. Trimming shortened V by 3 bases and J by 7 bases, and 10 bases separated the two germline ends. As DNA, the CDR3 is TGTGCCACCAGTGATCCCCCGGCGAATACGCAGTATTTT. Amino acids: CATSDPPANTQYF.

J is TRBJ2-7 and V is TRBV20-1; 7 bases agree with TRBD1. There are 14 residues in the CDR3. V trimming: 0 bases; J trimming: 4 bases; junction bases outside the gene matches: 6. The germline CDR1 and CDR2 sequences are DFQATT and SNEGSKA (reference sequence). CDR3 nucleotides: TGCAGTGCTAGAGAGAGGGGGCGGGCTTACGAGCAGTACTTC. Amino acids: CSARERGRAYEQYF.

The V gene is TRBV5-1, the J gene TRBJ2-1; TRBD1 matches 12 bases. Per germline, CDR1 SGHRS and CDR2 YFSETQ. This CDR3 has 15 residues. The junction had 11 bases not matched to a gene; V was cut back by 5 bases and J by 11 bases. The CDR3: CASSEGDRGHPQQFF. In DNA, the CDR3 is TGCGCCAGCAGTGAGGGGGACAGGGGGCACCCTCAGCAGTTCTTC.

V and J are TRBV12-3 or TRBV12-4 and TRBJ2-3; 8 nucleotides match TRBD1. The CDR3 is 13 residues long. The junction had 1 base not matched to a gene; V was cut back by 4 bases and J by 4 bases. The CDR3 sequence is CASSYRGADTQYF. In nucleotides, the CDR3 is TGTGCCAGCAGTTACAGGGGGGCAGATACGCAGTATTTT.

There are many counts of this clonotype. As DNA, the CDR3 is TGCGCCAGCAGCCCCAAGAGATCCGGGGGGGAGTTTGGATCCTATAATTCACCCCTCCACTTT. It yields the protein CASSPKRSGGEFGSYNSPLHF. This sequence joins TRBV4-1 and TRBJ1-6; perhaps TRBD1 as D (5 bases). V was cut by 4 bases and J by 1 base, with 26 bases left in between. This CDR3 has 21 amino acids. Germline assignment: CDR1 MGHRA and CDR2 YSYEKL.

This clonotype came up once. The chain has TRBV7-8 and TRBJ1-1, with D perhaps TRBD1 (5 bases). Germline V gene sequence: CDR1 SGHVS, CDR2 FQNEAQ. Deletions cut 7 bases from V and 1 base from J, with 13 bases between. This CDR3 has 14 residues. Here the CDR3 reads CASTSQGWNTEAFF. CDR3 nucleotides: TGTGCCAGCACAAGTCAGGGCTGGAACACTGAAGCTTTCTTT. Variable domain in full (rest from reference TRBV7-8 and TRBJ1-1): GAGVSQSPRYKVAKRGQDVALRCDPISGHVSLFWYQQALGQGPEFLTYFQNEAQLDKSGLPSDRFFAERPEGSVSTLKIQRTQQEDSAVYLCASTSQGWNTEAFFGQGTRLTVV.

This clonotype was detected many times. The chain has TRBV20-1 and TRBJ2-7; D possibly corresponds to TRBD2 (6 bases). Germline-derived CDR1 and CDR2 are DFQATT and SNEGSKA (reference sequence). CDR3 size: 15 residues. V was cut by 3 bases and J by 0 bases, with 15 bases left in between. The CDR3 loop reads CSASIGGGGSYEQYF. CDR3 DNA: TGCAGTGCTAGTATCGGGGGTGGGGGCTCCTACGAGCAGTACTTC.